Each of the 9 T cell receptor beta chains below was sequenced from the same sample in a study of T cell changes during pregnancy in multiple sclerosis. The protocol was immunoSEQ multiplex PCR, while the TCRdb copy is restricted to in-frame clones and leaves out a portion. This sample has some 80,000 clones, with more than 85% found just once. This sample comprised peripheral blood, obtained in the first trimester of pregnancy. The receptors derive from a female donor with multiple sclerosis, enrolled in a pregnancy study.

This chain joins TRBV6-1 and TRBJ2-2, with 9 bases matching TRBD2. The CDR3 is made up of 16 amino acids. CDR1 is MNHNS and CDR2 is SASEGT in the germline V gene. V shed 3 bases and J 6 bases; nucleotides not matched to a gene: 8. CDR3 residues: CASSETGTSYSGELFF. The CDR3 nucleotides are TGTGCCAGCAGTGAGACCGGGACTAGCTATTCCGGGGAGCTGTTTTTT.

The J gene is TRBJ1-1, the V gene TRBV29-1; D possibly corresponds to TRBD1 (5 bases). This CDR3 contains 19 residues. The germline V gene has CDR1 SQVTM and CDR2 ANQGSEA. The V end was cut by 7 bases, the J end by 1 base, with 31 bases between. The CDR3 sequence: CSAMWGRGSSLPSNTEAFF. The CDR3 DNA is TGCAGCGCAATGTGGGGGAGGGGCAGCAGTTTACCCTCGAACACTGAAGCTTTCTTT.

This rearrangement joins TRBV7-6 to TRBJ2-1; perhaps TRBD2 as D (6 bases). The germline gives CDR1 SGHVS, CDR2 FNYEAQ. The CDR3 is 16 residues long. The V end lost 5 bases, the J end lost 4 bases, and 18 bases lay between the germline ends. The CDR3 sequence: CASSPGGIERYNEQFF. In nucleotides, the CDR3 is TGTGCCAGCAGCCCCGGGGGTATCGAGAGGTACAATGAGCAGTTCTTC.

The chain employs TRBV6-5 and TRBJ1-2; 12 bases line up with TRBD1. The CDR3 loop spans 14 amino acids. Germline V gives CDR1 MNHEY, CDR2 SVGAGI. After removal of 6 bases from V and 4 bases from J, the junction contained 3 bases not matched to a gene. The chain's CDR3 is CASSLGQGAYGYTF. The CDR3, as DNA: TGTGCCAGCAGCCTGGGACAGGGGGCCTATGGCTACACCTTC.

V usage is TRBV19 and J usage is TRBJ2-2, with TRBD2 matching 7 bases. The CDR3 runs 14 residues. The J segment lost 6 bases and the V segment lost 5 bases, leaving 6 bases of the junction unmatched. Germline values: CDR1 LNHDA, CDR2 SQIVND (reference sequence). The CDR3 DNA sequence: TGTGCCAGTAGTCGGGAGGTTCCCCCCGGGGAGCTGTTTTTT. Protein sequence: CASSREVPPGELFF.

The chain carries TRBV11-3 and TRBJ2-1, with D possibly TRBD2 on 5 matching bases. The germline gives CDR1 SGHNT, CDR2 YENEEA. This CDR3 contains 15 residues. V gave up 5 bases and J gave up 6 bases, with 17 bases separating them. The CDR3 DNA is TGTGCCAGCAGCCCACCCGGTATAGCGACCAATGAGCAGTTCTTC. Residues: CASSPPGIATNEQFF.

The J gene is TRBJ2-1, the V gene TRBV5-4; 11 nucleotides line up with TRBD2. There are 16 residues in the CDR3. Germline V gene sequence: CDR1 SGHNT, CDR2 YYREEE (reference sequence). Losses at the gene ends were 0 bases for V and 4 bases for J; bases not matched to a gene: 3. The CDR3 region has the DNA TGTGCCAGCAGCTTGGGTAGCGGGAGGGGATACAATGAGCAGTTCTTC. Translated, it gives CASSLGSGRGYNEQFF.

V is TRBV25-1 and J is TRBJ2-2, with D hard to call. Germline-derived CDR1 and CDR2 are MGHDK and SYGVNS. The V and J ends lost 5 bases and 2 bases respectively, with 6 bases between them. The CDR3 has 13 residues. CDR3 bases: TGTGCCAGCAGTCCCAGAAACACCGGGGAGCTGTTTTTT. It translates to CASSPRNTGELFF.

The chain links TRBV30 to TRBJ1-2, with D perhaps TRBD1 (5 bases). Germline values: CDR1 GTSNPN, CDR2 SVGIG (reference sequence). The CDR3 is 13 residues long. Trimming took 4 bases from V and 0 from J, leaving 9 bases between them. CDR3 nucleotide sequence: TGTGCCTGGATCAGGGTAACTAACTATGGCTACACCTTC. This encodes CAWIRVTNYGYTF.